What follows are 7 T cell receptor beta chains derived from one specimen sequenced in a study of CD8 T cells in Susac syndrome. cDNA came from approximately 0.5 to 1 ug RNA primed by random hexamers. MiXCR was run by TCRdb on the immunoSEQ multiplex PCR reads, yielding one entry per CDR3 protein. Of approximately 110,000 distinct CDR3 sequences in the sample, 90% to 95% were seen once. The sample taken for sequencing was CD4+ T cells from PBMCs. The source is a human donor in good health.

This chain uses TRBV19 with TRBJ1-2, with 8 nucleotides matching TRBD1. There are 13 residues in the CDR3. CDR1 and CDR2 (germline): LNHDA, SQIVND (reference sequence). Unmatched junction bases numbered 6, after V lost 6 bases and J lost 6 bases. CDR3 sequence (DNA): TGTGCCAGTAGAACGACAGGGGAGGATGGCTACACCTTC. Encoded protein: CASRTTGEDGYTF.

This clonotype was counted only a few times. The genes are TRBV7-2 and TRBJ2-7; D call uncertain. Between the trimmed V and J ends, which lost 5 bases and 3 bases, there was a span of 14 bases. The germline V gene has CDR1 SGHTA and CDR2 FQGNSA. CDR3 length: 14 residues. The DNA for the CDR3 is TGTGCCAGCAGCCCCACCCTTCAAAACTACGAGCAGTACTTC. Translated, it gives CASSPTLQNYEQYF.

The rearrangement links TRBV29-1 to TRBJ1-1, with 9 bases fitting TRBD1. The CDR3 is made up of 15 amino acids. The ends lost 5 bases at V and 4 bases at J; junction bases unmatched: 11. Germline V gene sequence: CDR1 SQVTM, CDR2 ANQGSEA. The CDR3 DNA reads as TGCAGCGTTTTTGGGGGGGGACAGGGCCCCACTGAAGCTTTCTTT. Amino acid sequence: CSVFGGGQGPTEAFF.

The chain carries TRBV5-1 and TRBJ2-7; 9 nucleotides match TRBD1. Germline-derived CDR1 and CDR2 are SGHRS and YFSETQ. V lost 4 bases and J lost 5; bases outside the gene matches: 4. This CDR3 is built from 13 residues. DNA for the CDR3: TGCGCCAGCAGCGCTGGACAGGGGAACGAGCAGTACTTC. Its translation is CASSAGQGNEQYF.

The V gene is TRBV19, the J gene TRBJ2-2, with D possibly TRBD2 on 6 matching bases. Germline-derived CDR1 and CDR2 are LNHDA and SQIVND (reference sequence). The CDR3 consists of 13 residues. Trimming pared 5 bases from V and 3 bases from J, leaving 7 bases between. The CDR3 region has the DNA TGTGCCAGTAGTCGGGGGTACACCGGGGAGCTGTTTTTT. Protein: CASSRGYTGELFF.

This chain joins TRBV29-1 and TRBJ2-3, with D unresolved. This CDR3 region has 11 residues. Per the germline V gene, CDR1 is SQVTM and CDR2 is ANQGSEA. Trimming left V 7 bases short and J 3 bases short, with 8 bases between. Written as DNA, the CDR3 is TGCAGCGCATCCAGGACAGATACGCAGTATTTT. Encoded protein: CSASRTDTQYF.

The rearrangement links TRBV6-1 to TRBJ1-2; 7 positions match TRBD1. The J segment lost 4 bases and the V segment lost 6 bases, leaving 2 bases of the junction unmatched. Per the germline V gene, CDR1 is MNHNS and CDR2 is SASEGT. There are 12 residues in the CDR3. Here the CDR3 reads CASSGTVYGYTF. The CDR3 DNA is TGTGCCAGCAGCGGGACAGTCTATGGCTACACCTTC.